A selection of T cell receptor beta chains follows, all from one sample in a study of cytomegalovirus exposure and HLA in healthy donors. Libraries were prepared by immunoSEQ multiplex PCR; TCRdb keeps only in-frame clonotypes and omits some of them. Its table lists approximately 120,000 clones. The specimen sequenced was PBMCs. The source of these receptors is a man younger than 30 in good health and CMV-seronegative. The CDR3 runs from the conserved cysteine through the conserved F or W. The D gene is left open where the match is weak.

J gene,D gene,CDR3 length,V gene,CDR3 DNA,CDR3 protein
TRBJ1-1,TRBD1,14,TRBV10-3,TGTGCCATCCGGGACAGGGGGCGCGACACTGAAGCTTTCTTT,CAIRDRGRDTEAFF
TRBJ2-1,TRBD2,14,TRBV5-4,TGTGCCAGCATGCTAGCGGGGACACACAATGAGCAGTTCTTC,CASMLAGTHNEQFF
TRBJ2-2,-,16,TRBV27,TGTGCCAGCAGTTTACACCCCACTCCTAGTACCGGGGAGCTGTTTTTT,CASSLHPTPSTGELFF
TRBJ1-6,-,16,TRBV7-3,TGTGCCAGCAGCTTATCTTTTGGAGGGACGTTTTCACCCCTCCACTTT,CASSLSFGGTFSPLHF
TRBJ2-3,TRBD2,16,TRBV10-2,TGCGCCAGCAGCAAAACGACGGGAGGAGGGGCAGATACGCAGTATTTT,CASSKTTGGGADTQYF
TRBJ1-1,-,14,TRBV6-5,TGTGCCAGCAGCGACAGGATTATGAACACTGAAGCTTTCTTT,CASSDRIMNTEAFF
TRBJ1-6,TRBD1,18,TRBV5-1,TGCGCCAGCAGCTTGTCCCCTGACAGGGGGTCACTTAATTCACCCCTCCACTTT,CASSLSPDRGSLNSPLHF
TRBJ2-3,TRBD2,16,TRBV19,TGTGCCAGTAGTATAGTGCTAGCGGGAGAAGAAGATACGCAGTATTTT,CASSIVLAGEEDTQYF
TRBJ2-1,-,18,TRBV9,TGTGCCAGCAGCCTAACAGGCGCCCGGGCCCTGCAATACAATGAGCAGTTCTTC,CASSLTGARALQYNEQFF
TRBJ1-2,TRBD1,15,TRBV6-1,TGTGCCAGCAGTGAAGTAACAGGGGGCGCGGGGGGCTACACCTTC,CASSEVTGGAGGYTF
TRBJ2-3,TRBD2,16,TRBV7-2,TGTGCCAGCAGCTTAGAGAGCGGGAGGAGCACAGATACGCAGTATTTT,CASSLESGRSTDTQYF
TRBJ1-2,-,15,TRBV5-8,TGTGCCAGCAGCGGTGCAGTGATAACTAACTATGGCTACACCTTC,CASSGAVITNYGYTF
TRBJ1-1,-,14,TRBV6-1,TGTGCCAGCGGAGGGCTCGGCGTGAACACTGAAGCTTTCTTT,CASGGLGVNTEAFF
TRBJ1-3,-,14,TRBV6-5,TGTGCCAGCAGCCGGGGGGCATATGGAAACACCATATATTTT,CASSRGAYGNTIYF
TRBJ2-5,TRBD2,15,TRBV15,TGTGCCACCAGCAGGTCCCGGGTCGGGGGGGAGACCCAGTACTTC,CATSRSRVGGETQYF
TRBJ1-1,-,12,TRBV29-1,TGCAGCGTTGGAGGCCGGGGCACTGAAGCTTTCTTT,CSVGGRGTEAFF
TRBJ1-2,TRBD1,15,TRBV27,TGTGCCAGCAGTAGGGACAGGGCCTCTAACTATGGCTACACCTTC,CASSRDRASNYGYTF
TRBJ1-5,-,11,TRBV28,TGTGCCAGCAGTTTGAGAGAGCCCCAGCATTTT,CASSLREPQHF
TRBJ1-5,-,15,TRBV6-1,TGTGCCAGCAGTGAAGGGGGAGGGGGCAATCAGCCCCAGCATTTT,CASSEGGGGNQPQHF
TRBJ2-7,-,13,TRBV5-1,TGCGCCAGCAGCCCGAGGGCGGCCTACGAGCAGTACTTC,CASSPRAAYEQYF
TRBJ1-2,-,14,TRBV5-1,TGCGCCAGCAGCTTGGCCGCCGGGTTTGGTGGCTACACCTTC,CASSLAAGFGGYTF
TRBJ2-3,TRBD2,20,TRBV9,TGTGCCAGCAGCGTAGACTGGCGGGGAGGGTACAGAACTAGCACAGATACGCAGTATTTT,CASSVDWRGGYRTSTDTQYF
TRBJ1-6,-,14,TRBV5-5,TGTGCCAGCAGCTTGACAGGGTACGATTCACCCCTCCACTTT,CASSLTGYDSPLHF
TRBJ2-2,-,13,TRBV7-8,TGTGCCAGCAGCCTAGTACGGACCGGGGAGCTGTTTTTT,CASSLVRTGELFF
TRBJ1-1,-,11,TRBV6-1,TGTGCCAGCATCATCAGCACTGAAGCTTTCTTT,CASIISTEAFF
TRBJ1-6,TRBD1,16,TRBV6-5,TGTGCCAGCAGTTATTCGTTCAGGGGGCGAGATTCACCCCTCCACTTT,CASSYSFRGRDSPLHF
TRBJ1-2,TRBD1,13,TRBV2,TGTGCCAGCATGGGGACAGGGGACTATGGCTACACCTTC,CASMGTGDYGYTF
TRBJ2-3,-,13,TRBV2,TGTGCCAGCAGCTGGCTAGGGGCAGATACGCAGTATTTT,CASSWLGADTQYF
TRBJ1-1,-,15,TRBV10-3,TGTGCCATCAGTGATCCGGGACACCAGAACACTGAAGCTTTCTTT,CAISDPGHQNTEAFF
TRBJ1-5,-,14,TRBV6-1,TGTGCCAGCAGCGACTCGTTGGGGAGCCAGCCCCAGCATTTT,CASSDSLGSQPQHF
TRBJ2-7,TRBD1,12,TRBV29-1,TGCAGCGGGGCAGACAGGGCCTACGAGCAGTACTTC,CSGADRAYEQYF
TRBJ1-5,-,13,TRBV4-2,TGTGCCAGCAGCCAATCCTACAATCAGCCCCAGCATTTT,CASSQSYNQPQHF
TRBJ1-4,-,15,TRBV4-1,TGCGCCAGCAGCCAAGGTCCGGGAATCTATGAAAAACTGTTTTTT,CASSQGPGIYEKLFF
TRBJ2-7,TRBD2,16,TRBV7-9,TGTGCCAGCAGCTTAGCCAGCGGGAGGGCCTCCTACGAGCAGTACTTC,CASSLASGRASYEQYF
TRBJ2-7,-,15,TRBV7-2,TGTGCCAGCAGCTTAGCAGCAGGGTACTCCTACGAGCAGTACTTC,CASSLAAGYSYEQYF
TRBJ2-3,TRBD2,14,TRBV5-1,TGCGCCAGCAGCCTAGCGGGGGTCACAGATACGCAGTATTTT,CASSLAGVTDTQYF
TRBJ1-5,-,18,TRBV18,TGTGCCAGCTCACCTTCGAGGGACAAGGATTATAGCAATCAGCCCCAGCATTTT,CASSPSRDKDYSNQPQHF
TRBJ2-3,TRBD1,16,TRBV18,TGTGCCAGCTCACCCACCGGGACAGGGCGAGGAGATACGCAGTATTTT,CASSPTGTGRGDTQYF
TRBJ2-7,-,16,TRBV7-9,TGTGCCAGCAGCCCAGTAAGGACAAATGGATTCTACGAGCAGTACTTC,CASSPVRTNGFYEQYF
TRBJ1-5,-,16,TRBV19,TGTGCCAGTAGTCCCTCTGAAGGGGCTAGCAATCAGCCCCAGCATTTT,CASSPSEGASNQPQHF
TRBJ2-7,TRBD2,16,TRBV11-3,TGTGCCAGCAGCTCCGGGGGCGGGGGGCCCCCCTACGAGCAGTACTTC,CASSSGGGGPPYEQYF